The present T cell receptor beta chain was sequenced within a study of PD-1 blockade in mismatch repair-deficient tumors. TCR sequencing covered a few patients who responded to pembrolizumab. CDR3 size: 14 residues. Germline-derived CDR1 and CDR2 are SGDLS and YYNGEE. The ends lost 3 bases at V and 5 bases at J; junction bases unmatched: 7. Libraries were prepared by immunoSEQ multiplex PCR; TCRdb keeps only in-frame clonotypes and omits some of them. The sample yields 40,000 to 65,000 clones, roughly 80% seen once. The sample holds one count of this clone. The source is an adult with mismatch repair-deficient cancer. The chain has TRBV9 and TRBJ2-7, with 8 bases identical to TRBD1. Source: peripheral blood, taken 20 weeks after starting pembrolizumab. The CDR3, as DNA: TGTGCCAGCAGCGGTGGACAGGGTCGCGACGAGCAGTACTTC. It encodes CASSGGQGRDEQYF.